The rows below give T cell receptor beta chains drawn from one sample of a study of blood T cell repertoires in COVID-19. Repertoires were generated with immunoSEQ multiplex PCR, while TCRdb's copy carries only in-frame clones and drops some. The data hold a few hundred thousand clones, with 80% to 90% observed a single time. The specimen sequenced was peripheral blood. The receptors were sampled from a woman aged 80 or older with acute or convalescent COVID-19. Each CDR3 is given with its conserved first and last residue. A D gene is named only where the DNA matches it firmly. Some rows have no size entry. The others give once, few or many, or a class for an expanded clone.

v_call,d_call,clone_size,cdr3_length,j_call,cdr3_nt,cdr3_aa
TRBV5-1,.,.,13,TRBJ2-2,TGCGCCAGCAGTCCGGACTCCACCGGGGAGCTGTTTTTT,CASSPDSTGELFF
TRBV27,TRBD2,.,15,TRBJ2-3,TGTGCCAGCAGTTTATTAGCGGGAGGCTTAAATACGCAGTATTTT,CASSLLAGGLNTQYF
TRBV24-1,TRBD2,.,15,TRBJ2-5,TGTGCCACCAGTGATCCTAGCGGATTCGAAGAGACCCAGTACTTC,CATSDPSGFEETQYF
TRBV25-1,TRBD1,few,15,TRBJ2-7,TGTGCCAGCAGAAATACCGGGACAGGGGGTTACGAGCAGTACTTC,CASRNTGTGGYEQYF
TRBV9,.,.,15,TRBJ1-2,TGTGCCAGCGGAAGCGAAAAGGGGCTTAACTATGGCTACACCTTC,CASGSEKGLNYGYTF
TRBV6-5,TRBD1,.,13,TRBJ2-2,TGTGCAACAGGACAGGGGGCGATGGGGGAGCTGTTTTTT,CATGQGAMGELFF
TRBV4-1,TRBD2,.,15,TRBJ2-3,TGCGCCAGCAGCGTGACTAGCGGGATGGCAGATACGCAGTATTTT,CASSVTSGMADTQYF
TRBV25-1,.,.,15,TRBJ1-1,TGTGCCAGCAGTGAATATAGGGCGGGATTGTCTGAAGCTTTCTTT,CASSEYRAGLSEAFF
TRBV9,TRBD1,once,16,TRBJ2-7,TGTGCCAGCAGCGTAGCCCCTGACAGGGGAGGCTACGAGCAGTACTTC,CASSVAPDRGGYEQYF
TRBV5-1,TRBD2,.,15,TRBJ2-3,TGCGCCAGCAGCTTGCTAGCGGGCGCCACAGATACGCAGTATTTT,CASSLLAGATDTQYF
TRBV7-3,.,.,15,TRBJ1-1,TGTGCCAGCAGCCAAGGACACCTATCGAACACTGAAGCTTTCTTT,CASSQGHLSNTEAFF
TRBV24-1,TRBD1,.,15,TRBJ1-2,TGTGCCACCAGTGACCCCGCCGGGACAGACTATGGCTACACCTTC,CATSDPAGTDYGYTF
TRBV11-2,.,.,12,TRBJ1-6,TGTGCCAGCTGGGAGGGTCTCTCACCCCTCCACTTT,CASWEGLSPLHF
TRBV7-9,.,few,12,TRBJ1-2,TGTGCCAGCAGCTTAGGTGGGTCGGAGTACACCTTC,CASSLGGSEYTF
TRBV9,TRBD1,.,16,TRBJ2-3,TGTGCCAGCAGCGCGAACAGGGACAGGGGGCCAGATACGCAGTATTTT,CASSANRDRGPDTQYF
TRBV6-1,TRBD1,many,15,TRBJ1-1,TGTGCCAGCAGTGAACTGGCAGGGGGCATCACTGAAGCTTTCTTT,CASSELAGGITEAFF
TRBV3-1/TRBV3-2,TRBD1,.,13,TRBJ1-2,TGTGCCAGCAGCCAAGGGGACAGTCATGGCTACACCTTC,CASSQGDSHGYTF
TRBV28,TRBD1,.,14,TRBJ2-7,TGTGCCAGCAGTCCGGGACAGGGAAACTCTGAGCAGTACTTC,CASSPGQGNSEQYF
TRBV2,.,once,13,TRBJ1-6,TGTGCCAGCAGTGAAAATTTGAGTTCACCCCTCCACTTT,CASSENLSSPLHF
TRBV3-1/TRBV3-2,TRBD2,.,16,TRBJ2-3,TGTGCCAGCAGCTTCCGTCTGCGCGGGGGGGCAGATACGCAGTATTTT,CASSFRLRGGADTQYF
TRBV6-2/TRBV6-3,.,.,14,TRBJ2-2,TGTGCCAGCAGTTACCACGGGGGTACCGGGGAGCTGTTTTTT,CASSYHGGTGELFF
TRBV10-3,TRBD2,many,16,TRBJ2-1,TGTGCCATCAGGGCGAGTAGCGGGAGGACCTACAATGAGCAGTTCTTC,CAIRASSGRTYNEQFF
TRBV28,TRBD2,.,16,TRBJ2-7,TGTGCCAGCAGTTCCGCCGGGACTAGCGGGACCTACGAGCAGTACTTC,CASSSAGTSGTYEQYF
TRBV7-2,.,.,15,TRBJ2-7,TGTGCCAGCAGCTTGAATAGCGGAAGCTCCTACGAGCAGTACTTC,CASSLNSGSSYEQYF